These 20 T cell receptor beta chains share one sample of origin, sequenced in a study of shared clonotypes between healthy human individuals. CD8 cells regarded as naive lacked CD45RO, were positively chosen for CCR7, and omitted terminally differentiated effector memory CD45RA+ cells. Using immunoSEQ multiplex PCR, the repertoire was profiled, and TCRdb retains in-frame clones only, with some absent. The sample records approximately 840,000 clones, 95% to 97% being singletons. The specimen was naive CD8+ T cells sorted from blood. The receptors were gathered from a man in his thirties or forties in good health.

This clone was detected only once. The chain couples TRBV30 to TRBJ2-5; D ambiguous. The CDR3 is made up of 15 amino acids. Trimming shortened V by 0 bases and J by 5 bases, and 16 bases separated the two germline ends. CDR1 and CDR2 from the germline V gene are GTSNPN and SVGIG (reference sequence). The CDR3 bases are TGTGCCTGGAGTGTACAAGTGACGCAGCAGGAGACCCAGTACTTC. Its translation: CAWSVQVTQQETQYF.

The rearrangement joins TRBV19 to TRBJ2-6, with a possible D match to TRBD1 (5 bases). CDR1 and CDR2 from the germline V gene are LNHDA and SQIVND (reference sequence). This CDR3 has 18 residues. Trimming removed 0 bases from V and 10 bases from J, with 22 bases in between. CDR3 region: CASSIDRRYWTSSNVLTF. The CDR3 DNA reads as TGTGCCAGTAGTATAGACCGCCGTTACTGGACAAGCTCTAACGTCCTGACTTTC. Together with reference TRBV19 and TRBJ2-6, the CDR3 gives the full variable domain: DGGITQSPKYLFRKEGQNVTLSCEQNLNHDAMYWYRQDPGQGLRLIYYSQIVNDFQKGDIAEGYSVSREKKESFPLTVTSAQKNPTAFYLCASSIDRRYWTSSNVLTFGAGSRLTVL.

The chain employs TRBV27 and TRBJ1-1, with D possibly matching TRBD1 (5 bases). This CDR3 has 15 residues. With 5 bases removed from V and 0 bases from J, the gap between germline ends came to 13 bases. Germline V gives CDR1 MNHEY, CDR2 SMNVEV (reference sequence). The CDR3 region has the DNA TGTGCCAGCAGTGCGACAGTGATAATGAACACTGAAGCTTTCTTT. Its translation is CASSATVIMNTEAFF.

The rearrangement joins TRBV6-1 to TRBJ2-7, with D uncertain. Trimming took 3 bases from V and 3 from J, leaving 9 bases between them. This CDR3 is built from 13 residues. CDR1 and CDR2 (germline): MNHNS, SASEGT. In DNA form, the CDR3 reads TGTGCCAGCAGTGACGATATCTACTACGAGCAGTACTTC. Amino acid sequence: CASSDDIYYEQYF.

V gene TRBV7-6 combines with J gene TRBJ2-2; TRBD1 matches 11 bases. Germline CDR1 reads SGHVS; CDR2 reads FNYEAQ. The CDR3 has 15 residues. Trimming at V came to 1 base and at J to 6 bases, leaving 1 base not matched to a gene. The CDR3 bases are TGTGCCAGCAGCTTAGGGACAGGGGGCCCCGGGGAGCTGTTTTTT. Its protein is CASSLGTGGPGELFF.

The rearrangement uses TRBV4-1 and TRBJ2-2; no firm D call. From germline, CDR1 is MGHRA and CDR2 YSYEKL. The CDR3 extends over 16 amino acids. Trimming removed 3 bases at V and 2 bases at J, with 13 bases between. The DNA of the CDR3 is TGCGCCAGCAGCCACCGCCCCGCGGACAACACCGGGGAGCTGTTTTTT. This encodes CASSHRPADNTGELFF.

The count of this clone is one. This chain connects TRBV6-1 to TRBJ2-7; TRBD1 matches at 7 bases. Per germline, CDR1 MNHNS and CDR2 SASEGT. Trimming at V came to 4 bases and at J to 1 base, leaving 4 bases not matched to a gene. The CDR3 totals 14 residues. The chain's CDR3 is CASSVGTASYEQYF. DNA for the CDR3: TGTGCCAGCAGTGTCGGGACAGCTTCCTACGAGCAGTACTTC.

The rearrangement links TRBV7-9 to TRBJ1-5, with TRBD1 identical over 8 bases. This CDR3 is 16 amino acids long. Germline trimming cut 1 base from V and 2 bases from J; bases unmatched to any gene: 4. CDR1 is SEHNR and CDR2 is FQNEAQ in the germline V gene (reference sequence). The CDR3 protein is CASSLGTGQGNQPQHF. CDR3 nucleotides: TGTGCCAGCAGCTTAGGTACGGGACAGGGCAATCAGCCCCAGCATTTT. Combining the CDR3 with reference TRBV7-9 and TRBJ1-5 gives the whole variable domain DTGVSQNPRHKITKRGQNVTFRCDPISEHNRLYWYRQTLGQGPEFLTYFQNEAQLEKSRLLSDRFSAERPKGSFSTLEIQRTEQGDSAMYLCASSLGTGQGNQPQHFGDGTRLSIL.

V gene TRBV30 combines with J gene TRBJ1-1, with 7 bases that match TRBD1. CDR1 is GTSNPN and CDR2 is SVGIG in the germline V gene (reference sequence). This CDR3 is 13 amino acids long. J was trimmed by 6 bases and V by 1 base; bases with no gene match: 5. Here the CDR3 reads CAWSAGGHSEAFF. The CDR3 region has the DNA TGTGCCTGGAGTGCAGGGGGGCACTCTGAAGCTTTCTTT.

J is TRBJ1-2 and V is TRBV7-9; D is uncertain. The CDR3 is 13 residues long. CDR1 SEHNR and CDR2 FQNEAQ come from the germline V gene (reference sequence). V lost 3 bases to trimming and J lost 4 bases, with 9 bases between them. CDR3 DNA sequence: TGTGCCAGCAGCTTTCCAGCCTTCTATGGCTACACCTTC. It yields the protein CASSFPAFYGYTF. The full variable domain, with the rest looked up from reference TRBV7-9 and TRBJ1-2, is DTGVSQNPRHKITKRGQNVTFRCDPISEHNRLYWYRQTLGQGPEFLTYFQNEAQLEKSRLLSDRFSAERPKGSFSTLEIQRTEQGDSAMYLCASSFPAFYGYTFGSGTRLTVV.

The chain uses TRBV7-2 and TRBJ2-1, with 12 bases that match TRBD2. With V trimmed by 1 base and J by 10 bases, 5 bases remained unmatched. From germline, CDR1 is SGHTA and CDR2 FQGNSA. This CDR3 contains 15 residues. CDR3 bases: TGTGCCAGCAGCTTAGGACTAGCGGGAGAGGGCGAGCAGTTCTTC. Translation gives CASSLGLAGEGEQFF.

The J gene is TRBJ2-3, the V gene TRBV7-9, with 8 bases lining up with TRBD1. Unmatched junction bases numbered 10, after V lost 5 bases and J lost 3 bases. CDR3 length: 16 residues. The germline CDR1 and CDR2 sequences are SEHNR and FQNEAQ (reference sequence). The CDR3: CASSPQQGEATDTQYF. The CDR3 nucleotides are TGTGCCAGCAGCCCACAACAGGGGGAGGCAACAGATACGCAGTATTTT.

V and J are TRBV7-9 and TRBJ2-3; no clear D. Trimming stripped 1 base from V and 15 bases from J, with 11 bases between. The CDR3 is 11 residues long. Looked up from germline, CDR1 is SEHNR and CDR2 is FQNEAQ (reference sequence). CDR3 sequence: CASSLGPDKYF. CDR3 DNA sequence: TGTGCCAGCAGCTTAGGTCCTGACAAATATTTT. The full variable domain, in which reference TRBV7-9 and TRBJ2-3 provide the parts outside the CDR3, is DTGVSQNPRHKITKRGQNVTFRCDPISEHNRLYWYRQTLGQGPEFLTYFQNEAQLEKSRLLSDRFSAERPKGSFSTLEIQRTEQGDSAMYLCASSLGPDKYFGPGTRLTVL.

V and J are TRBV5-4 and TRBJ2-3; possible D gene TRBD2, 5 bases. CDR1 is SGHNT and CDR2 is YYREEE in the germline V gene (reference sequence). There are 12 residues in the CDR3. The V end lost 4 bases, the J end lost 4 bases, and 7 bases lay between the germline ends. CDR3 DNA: TGTGCCAGCAGCATGGGAGCAGATACGCAGTATTTT. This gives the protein CASSMGADTQYF.

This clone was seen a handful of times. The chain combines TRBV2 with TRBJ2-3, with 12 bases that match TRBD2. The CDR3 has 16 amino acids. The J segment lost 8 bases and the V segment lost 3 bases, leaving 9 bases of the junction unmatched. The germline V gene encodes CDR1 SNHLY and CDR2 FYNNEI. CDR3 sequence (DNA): TGTGCCAGCAGTGATTTGGCTAGCGGGAGGGCAGGTACGCAGTATTTT. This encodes CASSDLASGRAGTQYF. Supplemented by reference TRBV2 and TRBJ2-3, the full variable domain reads EPEVTQTPSHQVTQMGQEVILRCVPISNHLYFYWYRQILGQKVEFLVSFYNNEISEKSEIFDDQFSVERPDGSNFTLKIRSTKLEDSAMYFCASSDLASGRAGTQYFGPGTRLTVL.

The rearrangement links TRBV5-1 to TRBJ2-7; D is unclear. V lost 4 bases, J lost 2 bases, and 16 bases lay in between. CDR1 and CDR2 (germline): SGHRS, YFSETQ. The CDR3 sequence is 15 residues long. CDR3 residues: CASSLVPTGPYEQYF. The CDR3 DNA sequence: TGCGCCAGCAGCCTCGTACCTACCGGCCCCTACGAGCAGTACTTC.

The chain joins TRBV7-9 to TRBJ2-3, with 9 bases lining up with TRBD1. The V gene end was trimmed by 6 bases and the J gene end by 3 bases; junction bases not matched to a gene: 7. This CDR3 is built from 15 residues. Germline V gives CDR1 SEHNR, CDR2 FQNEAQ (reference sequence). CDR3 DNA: TGTGCCAGCAGACGACCGGGACAGGGAACAGATACGCAGTATTTT. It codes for CASRRPGQGTDTQYF.

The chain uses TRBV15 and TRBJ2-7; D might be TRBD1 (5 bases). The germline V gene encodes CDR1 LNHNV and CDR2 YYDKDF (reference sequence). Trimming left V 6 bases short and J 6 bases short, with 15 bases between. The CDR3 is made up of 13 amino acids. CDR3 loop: CATRETGVSEQYF. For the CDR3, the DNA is TGTGCCACCAGAGAAACAGGAGTTTCCGAGCAGTACTTC.

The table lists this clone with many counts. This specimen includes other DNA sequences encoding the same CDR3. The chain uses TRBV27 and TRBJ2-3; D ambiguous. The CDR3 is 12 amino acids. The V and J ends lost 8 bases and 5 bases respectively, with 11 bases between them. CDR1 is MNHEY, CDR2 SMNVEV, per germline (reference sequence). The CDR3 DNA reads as TGTGCCAGCGGCCTTCTAGAAGATACGCAGTATTTT. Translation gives CASGLLEDTQYF.

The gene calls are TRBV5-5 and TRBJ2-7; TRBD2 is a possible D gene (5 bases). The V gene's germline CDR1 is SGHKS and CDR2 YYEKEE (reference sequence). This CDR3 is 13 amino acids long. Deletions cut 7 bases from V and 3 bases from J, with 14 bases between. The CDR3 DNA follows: TGTGCCAGCGGAACCCGGGCGGGCTACGAGCAGTACTTC. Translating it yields CASGTRAGYEQYF. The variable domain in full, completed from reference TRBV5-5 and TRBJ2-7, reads DAGVTQSPTHLIKTRGQQVTLRCSPISGHKSVSWYQQVLGQGPQFIFQYYEKEERGRGNFPDRFSARQFPNYSSELNVNALLLGDSALYLCASGTRAGYEQYFGPGTRLTVT.